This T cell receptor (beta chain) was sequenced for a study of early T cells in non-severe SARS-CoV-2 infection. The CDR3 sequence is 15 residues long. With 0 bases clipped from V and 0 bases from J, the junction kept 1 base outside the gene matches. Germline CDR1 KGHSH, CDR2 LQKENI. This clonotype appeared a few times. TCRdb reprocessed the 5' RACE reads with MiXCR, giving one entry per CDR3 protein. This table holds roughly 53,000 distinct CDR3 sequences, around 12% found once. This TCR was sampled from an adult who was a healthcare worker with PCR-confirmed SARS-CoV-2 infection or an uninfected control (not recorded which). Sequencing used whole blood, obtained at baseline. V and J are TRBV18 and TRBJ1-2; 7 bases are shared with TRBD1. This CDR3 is CASSPPGTANYGYTF. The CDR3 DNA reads TGTGCCAGCTCACCACCCGGGACAGCTAACTATGGCTACACCTTC.